This is a list of T cell receptor beta chains from one sample in a study of blood T cell repertoires in COVID-19. The repertoire was sequenced with immunoSEQ multiplex PCR; TCRdb's copy has only in-frame clones and lacks some. The table shows a few hundred thousand clones, with approximately 86% occurring only once. Sequencing was performed on peripheral blood. These receptors came from a man aged 25-40 years with active or convalescent COVID-19. Each CDR3 is given with its conserved first and last residue. A D gene is named only where the DNA matches it firmly. Part of the rows lack a size; the others show once, few, many or a class for expanded clones.

clone_size j_call v_call d_call cdr3_aa cdr3_nt
once TRBJ1-2 TRBV7-9 - CASSLVGGYGYTF TGTGCCAGCAGCTTAGTTGGAGGCTATGGCTACACCTTC
- TRBJ2-7 TRBV23-1 TRBD1 CASSRKGQPVQSYEQYF TGCGCCAGCAGTCGAAAGGGACAGCCAGTCCAATCCTACGAGCAGTACTTC
- TRBJ1-2 TRBV6-2/TRBV6-3 TRBD1 CASSSNRDSLYGYTF TGTGCCAGCAGTTCCAACCGGGACAGCCTATATGGCTACACCTTC
- TRBJ1-6 TRBV9 - CASSVERGEQSPLHF TGTGCCAGCAGCGTAGAACGGGGAGAGCAATCACCCCTCCACTTT
- TRBJ2-2 TRBV5-1 - CASSFGHENTGELFF TGCGCCAGCAGCTTTGGGCACGAGAACACCGGGGAGCTGTTTTTT
- TRBJ1-1 TRBV6-5 - CASSYSRGGTEAFF TGTGCCAGCAGTTACTCGAGAGGGGGCACTGAAGCTTTCTTT
- TRBJ1-6 TRBV6-6 - CASSRYKSTGYNSPLHF TGTGCCAGCAGTCGATATAAAAGCACAGGGTATAATTCACCCCTCCACTTT
- TRBJ1-4 TRBV5-6 TRBD1 CASSKDRGLEKLFF TGTGCCAGCAGCAAGGACAGGGGGCTTGAAAAACTGTTTTTT
- TRBJ2-1 TRBV27 TRBD2 CASSGLAGDSNEQFF TGTGCCAGCAGCGGACTAGCGGGGGACTCCAATGAGCAGTTCTTC
- TRBJ1-2 TRBV29-1 TRBD1 CSVHTPGQGDGYTF TGCAGCGTCCACACCCCGGGACAGGGGGATGGCTACACCTTC
- TRBJ2-7 TRBV5-4 TRBD1 CASSRQGAPYEQYF TGTGCCAGCAGCCGGCAGGGGGCCCCCTACGAGCAGTACTTC
- TRBJ1-6 TRBV6-1 - CASSEIGLAPSPPLHF TGTGCCAGCAGTGAAATTGGCCTCGCCCCATCTCCACCCCTCCACTTT
- TRBJ1-5 TRBV2 - CASSEHNGNQPQHF TGTGCCAGCAGTGAACACAACGGCAATCAGCCCCAGCATTTT
- TRBJ1-1 TRBV30 TRBD1 CAWSAGQGNTEAFF TGTGCCTGGAGCGCGGGACAGGGGAACACTGAAGCTTTCTTT
- TRBJ1-5 TRBV6-5 - CASSPSRGAVQPQHF TGTGCCAGCAGTCCCTCTCGGGGGGCTGTTCAGCCCCAGCATTTT
- TRBJ1-4 TRBV7-9 - CASSSGRLGEKLFF TGTGCCAGCAGCTCAGGGAGGTTGGGGGAAAAACTGTTTTTT
- TRBJ2-4 TRBV13 TRBD2 CASSTTSGGAWFAKNIQYF TGTGCCAGCAGCACTACTAGCGGGGGGGCCTGGTTTGCCAAAAACATTCAGTACTTC
- TRBJ2-3 TRBV10-2 - CASTELRGTDTQYF TGCGCCAGCACCGAATTGAGGGGCACAGATACGCAGTATTTT
- TRBJ2-7 TRBV7-3 - CASSLQTGPSYEQYF TGTGCCAGCAGCCTTCAGACAGGACCTTCCTACGAGCAGTACTTC
- TRBJ1-2 TRBV24-1 - CATINLWWKGPGFPPNYGYTF TGTGCCACCATCAATTTGTGGTGGAAGGGGCCCGGGTTTCCCCCTAACTATGGCTACACCTTC
- TRBJ2-2 TRBV6-1 TRBD2 CASSGLAGDTGELFF TGTGCCTCTTCGGGACTAGCGGGGGACACCGGGGAGCTGTTTTTT
- TRBJ2-5 TRBV11-2 TRBD1 CASSLTRGQETQYF TGTGCCAGCAGCTTAACCAGGGGGCAAGAGACCCAGTACTTC